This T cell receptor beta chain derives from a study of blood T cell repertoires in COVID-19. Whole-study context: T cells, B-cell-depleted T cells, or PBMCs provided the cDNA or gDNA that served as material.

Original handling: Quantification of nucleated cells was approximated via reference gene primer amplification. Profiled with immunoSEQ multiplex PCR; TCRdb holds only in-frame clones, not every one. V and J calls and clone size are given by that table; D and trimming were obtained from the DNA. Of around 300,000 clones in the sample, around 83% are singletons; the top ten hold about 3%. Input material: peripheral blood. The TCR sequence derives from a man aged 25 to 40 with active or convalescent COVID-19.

CDR3: CATQQGVNTGELFF. Here the CDR3 DNA reads TGTGCCACCCAACAGGGGGTAAACACCGGGGAGCTGTTTTTT. The rearrangement joins TRBV19 to TRBJ2-2; 8 nucleotides align to TRBD1. After removal of 10 bases from V and 2 bases from J, the junction contained 6 bases not matched to a gene. The V gene's germline CDR1 is LNHDA and CDR2 SQIVND (reference sequence). The length of the CDR3 is 14 residues.